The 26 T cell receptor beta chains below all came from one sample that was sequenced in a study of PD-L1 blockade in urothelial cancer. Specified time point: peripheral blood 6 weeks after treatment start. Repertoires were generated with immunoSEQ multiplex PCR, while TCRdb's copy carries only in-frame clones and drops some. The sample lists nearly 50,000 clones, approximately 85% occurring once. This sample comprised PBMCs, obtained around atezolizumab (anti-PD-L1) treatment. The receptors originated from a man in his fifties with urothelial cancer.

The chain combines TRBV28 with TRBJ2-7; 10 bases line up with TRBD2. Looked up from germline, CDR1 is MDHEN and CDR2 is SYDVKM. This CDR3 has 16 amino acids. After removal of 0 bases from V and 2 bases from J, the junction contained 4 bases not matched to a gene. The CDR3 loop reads CASSLWVLAGPYEQYF. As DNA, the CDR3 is TGTGCCAGCAGTTTATGGGTACTAGCGGGACCCTACGAGCAGTACTTC.

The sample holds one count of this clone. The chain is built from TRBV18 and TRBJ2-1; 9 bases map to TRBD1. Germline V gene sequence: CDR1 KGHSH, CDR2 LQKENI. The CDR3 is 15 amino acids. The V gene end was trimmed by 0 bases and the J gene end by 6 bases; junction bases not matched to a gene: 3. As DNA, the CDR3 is TGTGCCAGCTCACCACCGACAGGGGGAGGCAATGAGCAGTTCTTC. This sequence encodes CASSPPTGGGNEQFF.

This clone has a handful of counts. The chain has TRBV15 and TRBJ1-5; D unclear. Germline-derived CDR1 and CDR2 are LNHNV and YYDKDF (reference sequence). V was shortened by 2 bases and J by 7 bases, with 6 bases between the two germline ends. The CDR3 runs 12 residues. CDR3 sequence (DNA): TGTGCCACCAGCAGAACGGGACAGCCCCAGCATTTT. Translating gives CATSRTGQPQHF.

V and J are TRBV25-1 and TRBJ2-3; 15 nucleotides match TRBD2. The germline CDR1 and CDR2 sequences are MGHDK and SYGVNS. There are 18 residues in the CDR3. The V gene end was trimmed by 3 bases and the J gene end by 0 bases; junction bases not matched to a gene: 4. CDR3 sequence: CASSEGLAGGTSTDTQYF. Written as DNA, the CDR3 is TGTGCCAGCAGTGAGGGACTAGCGGGAGGAACTAGCACAGATACGCAGTATTTT.

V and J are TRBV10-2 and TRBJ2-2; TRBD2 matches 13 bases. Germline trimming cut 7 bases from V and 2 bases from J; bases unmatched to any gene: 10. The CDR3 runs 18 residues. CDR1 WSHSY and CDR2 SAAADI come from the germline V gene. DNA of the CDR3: TGCGCCAGCACCACCTTCGGACTAGCGGGGGCTAACACCGGGGAGCTGTTTTTT. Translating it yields CASTTFGLAGANTGELFF.

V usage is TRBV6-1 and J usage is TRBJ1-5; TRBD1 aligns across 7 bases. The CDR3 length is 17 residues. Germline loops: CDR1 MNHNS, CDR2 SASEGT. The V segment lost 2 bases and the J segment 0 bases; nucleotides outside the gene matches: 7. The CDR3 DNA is TGTGCCAGCAGTGAAAGGGGCAGGGGGAATAGCAATCAGCCCCAGCATTTT. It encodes CASSERGRGNSNQPQHF.

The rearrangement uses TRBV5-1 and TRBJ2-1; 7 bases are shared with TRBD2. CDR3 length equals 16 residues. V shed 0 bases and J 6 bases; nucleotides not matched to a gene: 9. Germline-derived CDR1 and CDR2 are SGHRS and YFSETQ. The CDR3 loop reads CASSLGPSGSGNEQFF. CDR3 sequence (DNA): TGCGCCAGCAGCTTGGGCCCTAGCGGATCAGGCAATGAGCAGTTCTTC.

The CDR3 DNA is TGTGCCAGCAGTTTAGCCCAGGGCGGGATCTATGGCTACACCTTC. It specifies CASSLAQGGIYGYTF. V and J are TRBV27 and TRBJ1-2, with TRBD1 as a possible D gene (5 bases). This CDR3 spans 15 amino acids. V was clipped by 2 bases and J by 4 bases, with 14 bases between them. CDR1 and CDR2 from the germline V gene are MNHEY and SMNVEV (reference sequence).

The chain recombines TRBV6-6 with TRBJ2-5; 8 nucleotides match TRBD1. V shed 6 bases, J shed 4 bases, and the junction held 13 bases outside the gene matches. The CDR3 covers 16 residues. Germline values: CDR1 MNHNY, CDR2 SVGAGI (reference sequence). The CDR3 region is CASRGPGQVRSETQYF. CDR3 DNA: TGTGCCAGCAGGGGGCCGGGACAGGTTCGGTCAGAGACCCAGTACTTC.

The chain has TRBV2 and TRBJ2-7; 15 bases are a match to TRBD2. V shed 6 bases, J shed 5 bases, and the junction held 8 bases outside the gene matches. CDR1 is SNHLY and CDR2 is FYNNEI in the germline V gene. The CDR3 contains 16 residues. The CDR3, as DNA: TGTGCCAGCAGGCGGACTAGCGGGAGGGCCGACGACGAGCAGTACTTC. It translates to CASRRTSGRADDEQYF.

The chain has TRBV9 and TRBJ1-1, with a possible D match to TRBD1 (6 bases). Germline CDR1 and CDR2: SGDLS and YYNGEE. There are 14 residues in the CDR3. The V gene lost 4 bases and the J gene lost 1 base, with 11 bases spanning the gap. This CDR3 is CASSLGHQNTEAFF. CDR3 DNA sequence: TGTGCCAGCAGCCTGGGACATCAGAACACTGAAGCTTTCTTT. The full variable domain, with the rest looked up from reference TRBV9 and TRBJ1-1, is DSGVTQTPKHLITATGQRVTLRCSPRSGDLSVYWYQQSLDQGLQFLIQYYNGEERAKGNILERFSAQQFPDLHSELNLSSLELGDSALYFCASSLGHQNTEAFFGQGTRLTVV.

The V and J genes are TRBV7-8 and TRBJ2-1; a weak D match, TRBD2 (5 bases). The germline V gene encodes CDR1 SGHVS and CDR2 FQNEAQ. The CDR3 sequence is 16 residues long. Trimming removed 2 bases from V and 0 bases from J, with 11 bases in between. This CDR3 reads CASSLRGSPSYNEQFF. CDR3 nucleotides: TGTGCCAGCAGCTTAAGAGGGAGCCCCTCCTACAATGAGCAGTTCTTC.

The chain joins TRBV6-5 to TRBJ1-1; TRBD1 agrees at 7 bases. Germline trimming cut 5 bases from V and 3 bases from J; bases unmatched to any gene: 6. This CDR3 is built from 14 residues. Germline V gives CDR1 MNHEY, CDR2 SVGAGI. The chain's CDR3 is CASSPTDRHTEAFF. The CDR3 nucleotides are TGTGCCAGCAGTCCTACGGACAGGCACACTGAAGCTTTCTTT.

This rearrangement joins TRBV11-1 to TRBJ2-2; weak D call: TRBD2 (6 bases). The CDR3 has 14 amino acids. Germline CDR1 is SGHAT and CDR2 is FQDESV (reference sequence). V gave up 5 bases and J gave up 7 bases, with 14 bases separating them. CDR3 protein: CASSPTSYYGELFF. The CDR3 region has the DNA TGTGCCAGCAGCCCGACTAGTTATTACGGGGAGCTGTTTTTT.

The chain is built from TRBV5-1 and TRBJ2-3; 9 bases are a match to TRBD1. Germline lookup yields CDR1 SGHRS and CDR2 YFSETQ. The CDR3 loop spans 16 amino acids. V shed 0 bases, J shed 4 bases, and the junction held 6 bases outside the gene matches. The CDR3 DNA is TGCGCCAGCAGCTTGGCCGCGGGGACAGGGTCAGATACGCAGTATTTT. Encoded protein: CASSLAAGTGSDTQYF.

CDR3 DNA sequence: TGTGCCAGTAGTATATACGGTGATAATTCACCCCTCCACTTT. Its translation: CASSIYGDNSPLHF. The chain carries TRBV19 and TRBJ1-6, with no clear D. The CDR3 is 14 residues long. V was trimmed by 2 bases and J by 5 bases, leaving 7 bases between them. Germline V gives CDR1 LNHDA, CDR2 SQIVND (reference sequence).

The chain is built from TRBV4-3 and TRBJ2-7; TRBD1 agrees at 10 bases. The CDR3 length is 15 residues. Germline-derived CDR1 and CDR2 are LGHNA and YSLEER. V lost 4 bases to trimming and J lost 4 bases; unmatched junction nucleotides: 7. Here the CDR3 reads CASSRWDRGEYEQYF. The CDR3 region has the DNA TGCGCCAGCAGCCGGTGGGACAGGGGAGAGTACGAGCAGTACTTC.

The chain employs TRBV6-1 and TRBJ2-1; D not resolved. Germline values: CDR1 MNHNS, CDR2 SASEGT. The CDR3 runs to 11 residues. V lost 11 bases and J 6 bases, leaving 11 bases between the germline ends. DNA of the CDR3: TGTGCCTGTTGTGAGGCCAATGAGCAGTTCTTC. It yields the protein CACCEANEQFF.

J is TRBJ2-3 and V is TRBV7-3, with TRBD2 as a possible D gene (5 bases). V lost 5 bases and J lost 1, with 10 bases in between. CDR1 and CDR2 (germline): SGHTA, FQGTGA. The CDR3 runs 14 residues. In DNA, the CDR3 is TGTGCCAGCAGCCGGGGATTCGGCACAGATACGCAGTATTTT. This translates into CASSRGFGTDTQYF.

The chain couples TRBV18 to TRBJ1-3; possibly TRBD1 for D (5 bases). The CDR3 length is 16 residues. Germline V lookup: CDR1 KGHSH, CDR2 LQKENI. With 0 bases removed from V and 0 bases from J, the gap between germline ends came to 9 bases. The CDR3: CASSPPNRLSGNTIYF. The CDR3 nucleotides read TGTGCCAGCTCACCACCCAACAGGCTCTCTGGAAACACCATATATTTT. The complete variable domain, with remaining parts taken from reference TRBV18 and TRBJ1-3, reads NAGVMQNPRHLVRRRGQEARLRCSPMKGHSHVYWYRQLPEEGLKFMVYLQKENIIDESGMPKERFSAEFPKEGPSILRIQQVVRGDSAAYFCASSPPNRLSGNTIYFGEGSWLTVV.

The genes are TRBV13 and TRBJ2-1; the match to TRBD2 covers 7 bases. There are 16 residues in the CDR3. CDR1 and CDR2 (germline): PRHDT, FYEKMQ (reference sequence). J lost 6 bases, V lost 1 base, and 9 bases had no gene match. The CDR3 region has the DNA TGTGCCAGCAGCTTAGTTGGGGGGGAGAGGGGCAATGAGCAGTTCTTC. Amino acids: CASSLVGGERGNEQFF. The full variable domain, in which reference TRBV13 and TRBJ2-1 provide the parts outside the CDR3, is AAGVIQSPRHLIKEKRETATLKCYPIPRHDTVYWYQQGPGQDPQFLISFYEKMQSDKGSIPDRFSAQQFSDYHSELNMSSLELGDSALYFCASSLVGGERGNEQFFGPGTRLTVL.

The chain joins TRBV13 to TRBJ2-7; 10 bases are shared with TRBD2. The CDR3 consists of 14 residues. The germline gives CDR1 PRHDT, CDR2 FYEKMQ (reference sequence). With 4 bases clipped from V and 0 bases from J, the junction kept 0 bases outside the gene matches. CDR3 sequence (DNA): TGTGCCAGCAGCTCTAGCGGGGGCTCCTACGAGCAGTACTTC. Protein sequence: CASSSSGGSYEQYF.

The CDR3 reads CASSISGGAEAFF. CDR3 nucleotide sequence: TGTGCCAGTAGTATCTCCGGGGGGGCTGAAGCTTTCTTT. The V gene is TRBV19, the J gene TRBJ1-1; possibly TRBD1 for D (5 bases). Per germline, CDR1 LNHDA and CDR2 SQIVND (reference sequence). The CDR3 has 13 amino acids. Deletions cut 3 bases from V and 6 bases from J, with 11 bases between.

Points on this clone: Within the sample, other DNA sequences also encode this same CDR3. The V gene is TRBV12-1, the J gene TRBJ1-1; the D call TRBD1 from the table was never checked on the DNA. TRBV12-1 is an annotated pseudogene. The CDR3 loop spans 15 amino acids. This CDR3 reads CASSFSATVNTEAFF. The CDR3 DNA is TGTGCCAGCAGCTTTTCTGCTACAGTGAACACTGAAGCTTTCTTT.

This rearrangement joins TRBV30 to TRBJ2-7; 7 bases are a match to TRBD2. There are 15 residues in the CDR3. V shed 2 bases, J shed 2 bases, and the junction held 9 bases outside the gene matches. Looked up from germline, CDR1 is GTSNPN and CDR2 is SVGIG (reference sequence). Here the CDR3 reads CAWSRGPGGPYEQYF. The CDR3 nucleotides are TGTGCCTGGAGTCGGGGCCCGGGAGGACCCTACGAGCAGTACTTC.

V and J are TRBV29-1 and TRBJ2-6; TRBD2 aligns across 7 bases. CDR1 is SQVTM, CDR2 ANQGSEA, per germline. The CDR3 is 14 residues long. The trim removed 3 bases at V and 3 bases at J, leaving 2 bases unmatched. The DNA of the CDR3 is TGCAGCGTTGAGGCGGGGGTTGGGGCCAACGTCCTGACTTTC. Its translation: CSVEAGVGANVLTF.